Given below is one T cell receptor (beta chain) in context. Its specificity is not known. The entirety of the isolated RNA underwent reverse transcription, so expressed TCRB transcripts were sequenced. Naive, central memory and regulatory T cell samples yielded approximately 3.3 million reads on average. TCRdb keeps only in-frame clones here, not all; method: immunoSEQ multiplex PCR. The sample has about 150,000 clones, approximately 12% seen once. The sample originates from a study of beta chain features in type 1 diabetes. Notes on the study in general: Patients' naive, central memory and regulatory TCRB repertoires appeared more alike than those of healthy donors. For type 1 diabetes patients, VDJ junctions showed fewer insertions and more deletions. Cells with high TCR expression could be over-represented when cDNA is sequenced.

CDR1 is SGHTA and CDR2 is FQGNSA in the germline V gene. This CDR3 spans 15 amino acids. The V end was cut by 5 bases, the J end by 4 bases, with 16 bases between. The TCR originated in a man between 18 and 29 years old in good health. Source material: central memory CD4+ T cells from blood. The V gene is TRBV7-2, the J gene TRBJ2-3; D might be TRBD1 (5 bases). The CDR3 here is CASSPVRLGADTQYF. The CDR3 DNA follows: TGTGCCAGCAGCCCTGTCCGTTTAGGGGCAGATACGCAGTATTTT.